The 9 T cell receptor beta chains given below trace back to one sample, sequenced in a study of shared clonotypes between healthy human individuals. The assay was immunoSEQ multiplex PCR, and TCRdb's table has in-frame clones only and misses some. The sample shows roughly 1 million clones, approximately 76% of them seen only once. The sequencing input was memory CD4+ T cells sorted from blood. Subset given: CD45RA-negative fraction. The source is a man younger than 35 in good health.

The chain has TRBV10-2 and TRBJ1-5; the D gene is possibly TRBD1 (6 bases). The CDR3 loop spans 14 amino acids. With 3 bases removed from V and 5 bases from J, the gap between germline ends came to 11 bases. The germline CDR1 and CDR2 sequences are WSHSY and SAAADI. This CDR3 reads CASSDPAGDQPQHF. The CDR3 coding sequence is TGCGCCAGCAGTGATCCGGCAGGGGATCAGCCCCAGCATTTT.

V usage is TRBV5-8 and J usage is TRBJ1-3; D unclear. Germline V gene lookup returns CDR1 SGHTS and CDR2 YDEGEE. V was trimmed by 1 base and J by 4 bases, leaving 15 bases between them. This CDR3 has 16 residues. Here the CDR3 DNA reads TGTGCCAGCAGCTTGCTTCCCGCTTTGGTGGGAAACACCATATATTTT. It encodes CASSLLPALVGNTIYF.

The genes are TRBV27 and TRBJ2-3; possibly TRBD2 for D (5 bases). Trimming took 2 bases from V and 0 from J, leaving 9 bases between them. This CDR3 has 15 residues. Germline assignment: CDR1 MNHEY and CDR2 SMNVEV (reference sequence). CDR3 in DNA: TGTGCCAGCAGTTTACTGGCGGGCAGCACAGATACGCAGTATTTT. It is translated as CASSLLAGSTDTQYF.

This chain connects TRBV2 to TRBJ1-2, with TRBD1 matching 8 bases. The CDR3 contains 13 residues. The ends lost 3 bases at V and 7 bases at J; junction bases unmatched: 4. CDR1 is SNHLY, CDR2 FYNNEI, per germline. This CDR3 is CASSEDRAGGYTF. As DNA, the CDR3 is TGTGCCAGCAGTGAGGACAGGGCGGGTGGCTACACCTTC.

This clone was seen more than once but under ten times. A much larger clone sits a single nucleotide away, making a read error possible. The chain combines TRBV5-1 with TRBJ2-2; D gene uncertain. The germline V gene encodes CDR1 SGHRS and CDR2 YFSETQ. The V end lost 0 bases, the J end lost 3 bases, and 0 bases lay between the germline ends. The CDR3 totals 12 residues. CDR3 nucleotides: TGCGCCAGCAGCTTGGACACCGGGGAGCTGTTTTTT. Amino acid sequence: CASSLDTGELFF.

This chain uses TRBV19 with TRBJ2-7; possible D gene TRBD1, 6 bases. The germline CDR1 and CDR2 sequences are LNHDA and SQIVND (reference sequence). Trimming took off 1 base at V and 3 bases at J, with 7 bases between the two ends. The CDR3 has 13 residues. The CDR3 sequence: CASSIVQGYEQYF. CDR3 bases: TGTGCCAGTAGTATAGTACAGGGCTACGAGCAGTACTTC.

This clone was found once. The CDR3 DNA reads as TGCGCCAGCAGCCTTAGCGGGCGGCAAGAGACCCAGTACTTC. As protein: CASSLSGRQETQYF. The chain couples TRBV5-1 to TRBJ2-5, with TRBD2 matching 7 bases. The CDR3 extends over 14 amino acids. Per germline, CDR1 SGHRS and CDR2 YFSETQ. V was pared by 4 bases and J by 2 bases, with 5 bases of the junction left unmatched.

This clone was counted between two and nine times. The genes are TRBV28 and TRBJ1-5; a weak D match, TRBD1 (5 bases). The CDR3 sequence is 14 residues long. V shed 5 bases and J shed 5 bases, with 13 bases lying between them. Germline CDR1 MDHEN, CDR2 SYDVKM. The CDR3 sequence is CASSLRTLHQPQHF. The CDR3 region has the DNA TGTGCCAGCAGTCTTCGGACACTACATCAGCCCCAGCATTTT.

The gene calls are TRBV5-4 and TRBJ2-5; D possibly matches TRBD1 or TRBD2 (6 bases each). The ends were cut back, 4 bases at V and 5 bases at J, with 12 bases in the middle. Per the germline V gene, CDR1 is SGHNT and CDR2 is YYREEE (reference sequence). The CDR3 extends over 13 amino acids. The DNA of the CDR3 is TGTGCCAGCAGCCTAGAAGGGGGGGAGACCCAGTACTTC. Encoded protein: CASSLEGGETQYF.